This TCR beta chain was sequenced for a study of T cells of healthy individuals. Germline V gene lookup returns CDR1 SQVTM and CDR2 ANQGSEA. This CDR3 region has 15 residues. V shed 7 bases and J 4 bases; nucleotides not matched to a gene: 10. MiXCR, applied by TCRdb to the 5' RACE reads, yields one record per CDR3 protein. The repertoire holds fewer than 70,000 distinct CDR3 sequences, approximately 15% seen once, with more than 15% in the top ten. The receptor comes from a human donor in good health. This chain joins TRBV29-1 and TRBJ1-4, with TRBD1 matching 9 bases. The CDR3 protein is CSASQGASFNEKLFF. In DNA form, the CDR3 reads TGCAGCGCCTCACAGGGGGCTTCCTTTAATGAAAAACTGTTTTTT.